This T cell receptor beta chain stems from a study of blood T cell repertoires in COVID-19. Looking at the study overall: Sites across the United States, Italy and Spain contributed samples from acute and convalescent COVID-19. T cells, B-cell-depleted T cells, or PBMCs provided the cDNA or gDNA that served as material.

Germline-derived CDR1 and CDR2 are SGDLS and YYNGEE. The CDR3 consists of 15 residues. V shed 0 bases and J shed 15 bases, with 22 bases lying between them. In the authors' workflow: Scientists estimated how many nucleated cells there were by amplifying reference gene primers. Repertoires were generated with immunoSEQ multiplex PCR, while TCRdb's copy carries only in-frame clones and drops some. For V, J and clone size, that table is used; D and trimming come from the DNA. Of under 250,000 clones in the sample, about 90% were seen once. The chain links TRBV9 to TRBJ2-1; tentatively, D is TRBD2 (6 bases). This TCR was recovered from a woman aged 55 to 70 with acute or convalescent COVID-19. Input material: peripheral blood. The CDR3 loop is CASSVVADYSGRLFF. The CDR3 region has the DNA TGTGCCAGCAGCGTAGTGGCGGACTATTCGGGAAGATTGTTCTTC.